This T cell receptor beta chain appears in the sequencing data of a study of blood T cells in healthy people across ages. Study-level points and caveats: Because donor CMV status was unknown, expanded clonotype changes were possibly confounded. Observed TCR beta diversity per million T cells went down as age went up. This fall followed a roughly linear course with age.

Then a second PCR, running roughly 6 to 12 cycles, was carried out with a sample-barcoded 5' primer and a J-beta primer mix. TCRdb re-analysed the 5' RACE reads in MiXCR, keeping a single row per CDR3 protein. The sample includes approximately 1.5 million distinct CDR3 sequences, about 31% seen only once; the top ten take around 10%. This clonotype was detected only a few times. The antigen is unknown. With 8 bases clipped from V and 0 bases from J, the junction kept 4 bases outside the gene matches. The germline gives CDR1 MNHEY, CDR2 SVGAGI. This CDR3 comprises 14 residues. The sequence came from a woman in her thirties in good health. This chain connects TRBV6-5 to TRBJ2-1, with TRBD2 identical over 7 bases. The sample consisted of blood. Here the CDR3 DNA reads TGTGCCAGCGCGCGGGAGAGCTCCTACAATGAGCAGTTCTTC. Its translation is CASARESSYNEQFF.